The source of this T cell receptor (beta chain) is a study of shared clonotypes between healthy human individuals. Broader study findings: The sharing of roughly 5% of naive CD4 clonotypes was seen across a few donors. Some clonotypes were shared by all four sorted-subset donors, while others were not shared. The non-shared ones had lower generation probabilities than the shared ones.

As to this clone: Its antigen is not identified.

Using immunoSEQ multiplex PCR, the repertoire was profiled, and TCRdb retains in-frame clones only, with some absent. Here the sample spans 980,000 or so clones, less than 85% being singletons. V shed 0 bases and J shed 1 base, with 3 bases lying between them. CDR1 is SNHLY and CDR2 is FYNNEI in the germline V gene. The CDR3 is made up of 13 amino acids. The sample taken for sequencing was memory CD4+ T cells sorted from blood. Subset given: CD45RA-negative fraction. This chain links TRBV2 with TRBJ1-1; D ambiguous. The TCR originated in a man aged 18-30 years in good health. CDR3 in amino acids: CASSEAPNTEAFF. CDR3 nucleotide sequence: TGTGCCAGCAGTGAAGCCCCGAACACTGAAGCTTTCTTT.